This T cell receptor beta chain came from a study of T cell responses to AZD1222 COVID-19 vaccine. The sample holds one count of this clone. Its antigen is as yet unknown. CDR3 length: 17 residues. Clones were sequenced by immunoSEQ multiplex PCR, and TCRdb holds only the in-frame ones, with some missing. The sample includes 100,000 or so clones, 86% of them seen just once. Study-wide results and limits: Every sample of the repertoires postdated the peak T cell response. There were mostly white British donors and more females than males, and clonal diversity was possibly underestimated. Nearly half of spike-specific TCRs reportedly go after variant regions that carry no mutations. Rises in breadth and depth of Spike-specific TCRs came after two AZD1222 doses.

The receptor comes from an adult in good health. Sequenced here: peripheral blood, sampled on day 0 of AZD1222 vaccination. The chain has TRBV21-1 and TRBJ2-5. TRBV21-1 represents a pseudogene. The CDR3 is CASSKNERLTEGETQYF. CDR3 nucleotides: TGTGCCAGCAGCAAAAACGAGCGGTTGACAGAGGGAGAGACCCAGTACTTC.